Shown below are 31 T cell receptor beta chains from a single sample sequenced in a study of spatial heterogeneity in lung cancer. This sample's time point: sample taken at primary tumor resection. TCRdb used MiXCR to reprocess the 5' RACE reads, holding one entry per CDR3 protein. The sample has approximately 11,000 distinct CDR3 sequences, roughly 6.4% seen once. The sample here was normal lung tissue next to the tumor, taken at surgery. The receptors stem from a male donor with early-stage non-small cell lung cancer.

There are many counts of this clonotype. The rearrangement joins TRBV12-3 or TRBV12-4 to TRBJ2-2; 10 bases line up with TRBD2. This CDR3 is built from 16 residues. V was clipped by 3 bases and J by 1 base; unmatched bases: 2. The CDR3 bases are TGTGCCAGCAGTTTCGGACTAGCGGTGAACACCGGGGAGCTGTTTTTT. It specifies CASSFGLAVNTGELFF.

This clonotype was picked up many times. The gene calls are TRBV12-3 or TRBV12-4 and TRBJ1-2, with 7 bases fitting TRBD1. This CDR3 spans 14 amino acids. J lost 7 bases, V lost 5 bases, and 10 bases had no gene match. CDR3 coding DNA: TGTGCCAGCAGTGCAGCCCGACAGGGCGCTGGCTACACCTTC. Residues: CASSAARQGAGYTF.

This clonotype has a count of ten or more. The V call is TRBV7-9, the J call TRBJ2-7, with 7 bases that match TRBD1. CDR1 and CDR2 from the germline V gene are SEHNR and FQNEAQ (reference sequence). V shed 1 base and J 6 bases; nucleotides not matched to a gene: 6. The CDR3 totals 14 residues. The CDR3 here is CASSLGQGRSEQYF. The CDR3 DNA follows: TGTGCCAGCAGCTTAGGACAGGGAAGGAGCGAGCAGTACTTC.

The rearrangement uses TRBV29-1 and TRBJ1-3; D perhaps matches TRBD1 (6 bases). Per the germline V gene, CDR1 is SQVTM and CDR2 is ANQGSEA. The V end was cut by 4 bases, the J end by 8 bases, with 15 bases between. This CDR3 has 13 amino acids. The CDR3 is CSVAGTRGDTIYF. CDR3 in DNA: TGCAGCGTTGCCGGGACACGAGGGGACACCATATATTTT.

This clonotype was counted many times. This chain uses TRBV6-1 with TRBJ2-5, with TRBD2 matching over 9 bases. The germline V gene has CDR1 MNHNS and CDR2 SASEGT. V lost 3 bases, J lost 2 bases, and 4 bases stayed unmatched. The CDR3 length is 15 residues. Here the CDR3 reads CASSELAGGQETQYF. CDR3 DNA sequence: TGTGCCAGCAGTGAGTTGGCGGGAGGGCAAGAGACCCAGTACTTC.

In its sample, this clonotype is medium-sized. The V and J genes are TRBV29-1 and TRBJ2-7; 10 nucleotides match TRBD1. V shed 6 bases and J 7 bases; nucleotides not matched to a gene: 15. Germline lookup yields CDR1 SQVTM and CDR2 ANQGSEA. The CDR3 is 15 amino acids. The CDR3 region has the DNA TGCAGCGTCGAGAAATGGGACAGGGGAGTGGAGGAGCAGTACTTC. This codes for CSVEKWDRGVEEQYF.

This clonotype showed up many times. This chain links TRBV5-1 with TRBJ2-1; 7 bases are a match to TRBD2. The CDR3 sequence is 15 residues long. J lost 0 bases, V lost 1 base, and 1 base had no gene match. The germline CDR1 and CDR2 sequences are SGHRS and YFSETQ. CDR3 sequence (DNA): TGCGCCAGCAGCTTGAGCGGGGCCTCCTACAATGAGCAGTTCTTC. Translating it yields CASSLSGASYNEQFF. Together with reference TRBV5-1 and TRBJ2-1, the CDR3 gives the full variable domain: KAGVTQTPRYLIKTRGQQVTLSCSPISGHRSVSWYQQTPGQGLQFLFEYFSETQRNKGNFPGRFSGRQFSNSRSEMNVSTLELGDSALYLCASSLSGASYNEQFFGPGTRLTVL.

In its sample, this clonotype was seen many times. This chain connects TRBV20-1 to TRBJ2-5; D is perhaps TRBD2 (5 bases). V lost 0 bases and J lost 7, with 12 bases in between. Per the germline V gene, CDR1 is DFQATT and CDR2 is SNEGSKA (reference sequence). CDR3 length: 13 amino acids. The CDR3 region has the DNA TGCAGTGCTAGAGACTCTCGGGATGGGACCCAGTACTTC. This gives the protein CSARDSRDGTQYF.

In its sample, this clonotype was seen many times. The V gene is TRBV5-4, the J gene TRBJ2-5; a weak D match, TRBD1 (6 bases). The ends were cut back, 5 bases at V and 9 bases at J, with 14 bases in the middle. Germline CDR1 reads SGHNT; CDR2 reads YYREEE (reference sequence). This CDR3 contains 12 residues. The CDR3 loop is CASRRNREPQYF. Here the CDR3 DNA reads TGTGCCAGCAGGAGAAACAGGGAACCCCAGTACTTC. Full variable domain (remainder filled in from reference TRBV5-4 and TRBJ2-5): ETGVTQSPTHLIKTRGQQVTLRCSSQSGHNTVSWYQQALGQGPQFIFQYYREEENGRGNFPPRFSGLQFPNYSSELNVNALELDDSALYLCASRRNREPQYFGPGTRLLVL.

This clonotype was counted at least ten times. The chain recombines TRBV11-2 with TRBJ2-1, with a possible D match to TRBD1 (5 bases). The CDR3 covers 15 residues. CDR1 and CDR2 (germline): SGHAT, FQNNGV. V lost 0 bases to trimming and J lost 0 bases, with 6 bases between them. The CDR3 region has the DNA TGTGCCAGCAGCTTAGACCAGGGCTCCTACAATGAGCAGTTCTTC. Encoded protein: CASSLDQGSYNEQFF. The full variable domain, with the rest looked up from reference TRBV11-2 and TRBJ2-1, is EAGVAQSPRYKIIEKRQSVAFWCNPISGHATLYWYQQILGQGPKLLIQFQNNGVVDDSQLPKDRFSAERLKGVDSTLKIQPAKLEDSAVYLCASSLDQGSYNEQFFGPGTRLTVL.

This clonotype came up a few times. V gene TRBV6-2 or TRBV6-3 combines with J gene TRBJ1-4; tentative D call: TRBD1 (6 bases). V was pared by 5 bases and J by 6 bases, with 19 bases between. This CDR3 is built from 16 residues. Germline V gene lookup returns CDR1 MNHEY and CDR2 SVGEGT. CDR3 sequence reads: CASSQGGHEGDEKLFF. Written as DNA, the CDR3 is TGTGCCAGCAGTCAAGGGGGGCATGAAGGAGATGAAAAACTGTTTTTT.

This clonotype was seen at least ten times. This chain's CDR3 is CASSQGPTGIEKTQYF. DNA of the CDR3: TGTGCCAGCAGCCAAGGTCCGACAGGGATTGAAAAGACCCAGTACTTC. The V gene is TRBV14, the J gene TRBJ2-5, with 7 bases identical to TRBD1. From germline, CDR1 is SGHDN and CDR2 FVKESK. V was clipped by 1 base and J by 6 bases; unmatched bases: 11. This CDR3 is 16 amino acids long.

This clonotype was seen many times. The chain has TRBV19 and TRBJ2-1, with 11 bases aligning to TRBD2. Trimming cost V 5 bases and J 5 bases; bases outside gene matches: 5. The CDR3 loop spans 15 amino acids. Germline V gene lookup returns CDR1 LNHDA and CDR2 SQIVND (reference sequence). CDR3 protein: CASSDIAGGDNEQFF. CDR3 coding DNA: TGTGCCAGTAGTGACATAGCGGGAGGGGACAATGAGCAGTTCTTC. Filled out from reference TRBV19 and TRBJ2-1, the complete variable domain reads DGGITQSPKYLFRKEGQNVTLSCEQNLNHDAMYWYRQDPGQGLRLIYYSQIVNDFQKGDIAEGYSVSREKKESFPLTVTSAQKNPTAFYLCASSDIAGGDNEQFFGPGTRLTVL.

This clonotype has a count of ten or more. V and J are TRBV2 and TRBJ2-5; tentative D call: TRBD2 (7 bases). This CDR3 spans 15 amino acids. Germline V gene lookup returns CDR1 SNHLY and CDR2 FYNNEI. V shed 1 base and J shed 6 bases, with 15 bases lying between them. The CDR3 is CASSEGGGWGKTQYF. CDR3 DNA sequence: TGTGCCAGCAGTGAAGGCGGGGGCTGGGGAAAGACCCAGTACTTC.

The sample holds many counts of this clonotype. The rearrangement joins TRBV7-3 to TRBJ2-2; 7 bases are a match to TRBD2. CDR3 length equals 16 residues. V trimming: 2 bases; J trimming: 3 bases; junction bases outside the gene matches: 6. The V gene's germline CDR1 is SGHTA and CDR2 FQGTGA. The DNA of the CDR3 is TGTGCCAGCAGCTTAGTCGGCGGGAGCTACACCGGGGAGCTGTTTTTT. As protein: CASSLVGGSYTGELFF.

This clonotype was seen ten or more times. The chain links TRBV18 to TRBJ1-1; no definite D call. V was clipped by 6 bases and J by 7 bases, with 18 bases between them. The germline CDR1 and CDR2 sequences are KGHSH and LQKENI. This CDR3 comprises 14 residues. The DNA of the CDR3 is TGTGCCAGCTCCCCTAGGGAAGAGATGAGTGAAGCTTTCTTT. Amino acid sequence: CASSPREEMSEAFF.

This clonotype was seen many times. The V and J genes are TRBV28 and TRBJ2-7; no clear D. The CDR3 runs to 12 residues. Germline CDR1 MDHEN, CDR2 SYDVKM. The V gene lost 5 bases and the J gene lost 2 bases, with 7 bases spanning the gap. CDR3 bases: TGTGCCAGCAGTGTGGTGGCCTACGAGCAGTACTTC. This sequence encodes CASSVVAYEQYF.

In this sample, this clonotype turned up many times. One junction end does not reproduce the germline sequence, and a read error may be involved. This chain links TRBV24-1 with TRBJ1-4, with 9 bases identical to TRBD1. The germline V gene encodes CDR1 KGHDR and CDR2 SFDVKD. The length of the CDR3 is 16 residues. The CDR3 is CATCEPGQGTNEKLFF. DNA of the CDR3: TGTGCCACCTGTGAACCGGGACAGGGCACTAATGAAAAACTGTTTTTT.

This chain joins TRBV12-3 or TRBV12-4 and TRBJ2-2; D ambiguous. The CDR3 extends over 13 amino acids. Between the trimmed V and J ends, which lost 3 bases and 7 bases, there was a span of 9 bases. The DNA of the CDR3 is TGTGCCAGCAGTTTTTTGCGCGTCGGGGAGCTGTTTTTT. Its protein is CASSFLRVGELFF.

Here the CDR3 reads CASSLNAGFPVGYTF. The CDR3 region has the DNA TGTGCCAGCAGTTTAAATGCGGGGTTTCCGGTTGGCTACACCTTC. This chain links TRBV12-3 or TRBV12-4 with TRBJ1-2; D not certain. The CDR3 has 15 residues. V was cut by 2 bases and J by 7 bases, with 17 bases left in between.

This clonotype was seen repeatedly, ten times or more. The chain carries TRBV11-2 and TRBJ2-1; 9 bases map to TRBD2. In germline, CDR1 is SGHAT, CDR2 FQNNGV. Trimming took 7 bases from V and 7 from J; bases not matched to a gene: 14. The CDR3 loop spans 16 amino acids. The CDR3 DNA reads TGTGCCAGCATCTCCTCTTTAGCGGGAGTTAGAAATGAGCAGTTCTTC. It codes for CASISSLAGVRNEQFF. Using reference TRBV11-2 and TRBJ2-1 for the parts outside the CDR3, the full variable domain is EAGVAQSPRYKIIEKRQSVAFWCNPISGHATLYWYQQILGQGPKLLIQFQNNGVVDDSQLPKDRFSAERLKGVDSTLKIQPAKLEDSAVYLCASISSLAGVRNEQFFGPGTRLTVL.

This clonotype was counted between two and nine times. The chain links TRBV5-1 to TRBJ2-7; 8 nucleotides line up with TRBD1. The V segment lost 6 bases and the J segment 5 bases; nucleotides outside the gene matches: 7. Germline assignment: CDR1 SGHRS and CDR2 YFSETQ. The CDR3 is 13 residues long. CDR3 nucleotide sequence: TGCGCCAGCACCGACAGGGGCAATCACGAGCAGTACTTC. Translation: CASTDRGNHEQYF.

This clonotype was picked up many times. The J gene is TRBJ1-5, the V gene TRBV18, with 8 nucleotides matching TRBD1. J was trimmed by 5 bases and V by 3 bases; bases with no gene match: 6. The V gene's germline CDR1 is KGHSH and CDR2 LQKENI. This CDR3 has 15 residues. The CDR3 region is CASSPRTGSDQPQHF. CDR3 bases: TGTGCCAGCTCACCTAGGACAGGGTCGGATCAGCCCCAGCATTTT.

In this sample, this clonotype turned up many times. The chain links TRBV7-9 to TRBJ1-5, with D hard to call. The germline V gene has CDR1 SEHNR and CDR2 FQNEAQ (reference sequence). The CDR3 totals 12 residues. Trimming pared 1 base from V and 7 bases from J, leaving 5 bases between. This CDR3 is CASSLGTQPQHF. Written as DNA, the CDR3 is TGTGCCAGCAGCTTAGGAACCCAGCCCCAGCATTTT.

This clonotype was seen repeatedly, ten times or more. The V and J genes are TRBV11-2 and TRBJ2-7; 7 bases are shared with TRBD2. After removal of 5 bases from V and 7 bases from J, the junction contained 14 bases not matched to a gene. CDR1 is SGHAT, CDR2 FQNNGV, per germline. There are 15 residues in the CDR3. For the CDR3, the DNA is TGTGCCAGCAGCCCTAGACTGCGGGAGCAGTGGGAGCAGTACTTC. Protein product: CASSPRLREQWEQYF.

This clonotype was detected ten times or more. The chain carries TRBV20-1 and TRBJ2-3; 9 positions match TRBD2. This CDR3 is built from 18 residues. Germline V gives CDR1 DFQATT, CDR2 SNEGSKA (reference sequence). After removal of 4 bases from V and 4 bases from J, the junction contained 18 bases not matched to a gene. The chain's CDR3 is CSATLGQAGGFASDTQYF. For the CDR3, the DNA is TGCAGTGCTACTCTGGGCCAAGCGGGAGGCTTTGCATCAGATACGCAGTATTTT.

This clonotype was recorded many times. The chain couples TRBV9 to TRBJ2-2; tentative D call: TRBD1 (5 bases). There are 16 residues in the CDR3. Per the germline V gene, CDR1 is SGDLS and CDR2 is YYNGEE. Trimming removed 5 bases from V and 4 bases from J, with 18 bases in between. For the CDR3, the DNA is TGTGCCAGCAGGAAAGACGCCGTTAGGGGCACCGGGGAGCTGTTTTTT. This encodes CASRKDAVRGTGELFF.

This clonotype was seen at least ten times. The chain carries TRBV11-2 and TRBJ2-7, with 7 bases aligning to TRBD2. The CDR3 sequence is 13 residues long. The V gene end was trimmed by 5 bases and the J gene end by 2 bases; junction bases not matched to a gene: 3. Germline CDR1 and CDR2: SGHAT and FQNNGV. CDR3 protein: CASSPGTTYEQYF. CDR3 coding DNA: TGTGCCAGCAGCCCCGGGACTACCTACGAGCAGTACTTC.

This clonotype was seen ten or more times. J is TRBJ2-3 and V is TRBV7-2; TRBD2 is a possible D gene (5 bases). CDR1 and CDR2 (germline): SGHTA, FQGNSA. V lost 7 bases to trimming and J lost 6 bases, with 17 bases between them. The CDR3 has 14 residues. CDR3 loop: CASTPMGALDTQYF. The CDR3 nucleotides are TGTGCCAGCACCCCCATGGGAGCTCTGGATACGCAGTATTTT.

Ten or more counts support this clonotype. The chain links TRBV20-1 to TRBJ1-1; perhaps TRBD1 as D (5 bases). The CDR3 runs 12 residues. V lost 7 bases, J lost 3 bases, and 12 bases lay in between. Germline lookup yields CDR1 DFQATT and CDR2 SNEGSKA (reference sequence). CDR3 sequence: CSVIGRDTEAFF. The CDR3, as DNA: TGCAGTGTTATCGGCAGGGACACTGAAGCTTTCTTT.

The V and J genes are TRBV11-1 and TRBJ2-5; 7 nucleotides match TRBD1. This CDR3 comprises 15 residues. Germline V gives CDR1 SGHAT, CDR2 FQDESV (reference sequence). Trimming cost V 5 bases and J 5 bases; bases outside gene matches: 11. The CDR3 nucleotides are TGTGCCAGCAGCATACTACAGGGGCGCGGGGAGACCCAGTACTTC. It specifies CASSILQGRGETQYF.